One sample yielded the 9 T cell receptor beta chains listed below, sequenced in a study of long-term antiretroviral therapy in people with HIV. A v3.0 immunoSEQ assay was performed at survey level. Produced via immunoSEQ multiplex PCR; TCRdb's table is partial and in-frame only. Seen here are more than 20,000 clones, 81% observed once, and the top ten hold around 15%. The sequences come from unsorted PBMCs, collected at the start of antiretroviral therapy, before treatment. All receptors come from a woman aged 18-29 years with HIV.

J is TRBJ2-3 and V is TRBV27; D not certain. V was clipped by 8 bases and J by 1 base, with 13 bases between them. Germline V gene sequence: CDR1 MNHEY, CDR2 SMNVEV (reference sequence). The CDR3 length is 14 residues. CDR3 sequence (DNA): TGTGCCAGCCTACCCCTGGACGGCACAGATACGCAGTATTTT. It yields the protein CASLPLDGTDTQYF.

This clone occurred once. The CDR3 loop is CASSDPGVNTEAFF. CDR3 nucleotide sequence: TGTGCCAGCAGTGACCCAGGGGTGAACACTGAAGCTTTCTTT. V usage is TRBV2 and J usage is TRBJ1-1, with D tentatively TRBD1 (6 bases). Trimming took 3 bases from V and 0 from J, leaving 8 bases between them. The CDR3 has 14 amino acids. Germline lookup yields CDR1 SNHLY and CDR2 FYNNEI.

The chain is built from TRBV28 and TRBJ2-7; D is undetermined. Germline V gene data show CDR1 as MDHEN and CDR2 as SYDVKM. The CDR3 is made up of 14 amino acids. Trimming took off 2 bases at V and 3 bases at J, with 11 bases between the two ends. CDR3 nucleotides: TGTGCCAGCAGTTTACTTCTAAACATCTACGAGCAGTACTTC. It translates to CASSLLLNIYEQYF.

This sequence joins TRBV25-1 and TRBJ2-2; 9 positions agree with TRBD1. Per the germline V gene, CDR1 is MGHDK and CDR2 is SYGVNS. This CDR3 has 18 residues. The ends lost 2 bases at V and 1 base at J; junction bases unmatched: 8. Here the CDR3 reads CASSEKFGQGRNTGELFF. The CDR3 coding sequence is TGTGCCAGCAGTGAAAAATTTGGACAGGGGCGGAACACCGGGGAGCTGTTTTTT.

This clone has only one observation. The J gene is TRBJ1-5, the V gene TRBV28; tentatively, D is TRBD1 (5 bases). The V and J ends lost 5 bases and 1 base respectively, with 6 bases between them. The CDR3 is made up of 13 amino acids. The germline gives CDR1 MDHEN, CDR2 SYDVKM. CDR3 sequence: CASSRDSNQPQHF. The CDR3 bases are TGTGCCAGCAGTCGGGACAGCAATCAGCCCCAGCATTTT.

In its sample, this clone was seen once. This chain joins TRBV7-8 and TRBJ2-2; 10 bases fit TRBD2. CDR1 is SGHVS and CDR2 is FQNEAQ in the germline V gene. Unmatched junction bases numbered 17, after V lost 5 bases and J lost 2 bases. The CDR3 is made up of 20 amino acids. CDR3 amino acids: CASSAPRTSGPPPNTGELFF. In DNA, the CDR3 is TGTGCCAGCAGCGCCCCCCGGACTAGCGGCCCTCCGCCCAACACCGGGGAGCTGTTTTTT.

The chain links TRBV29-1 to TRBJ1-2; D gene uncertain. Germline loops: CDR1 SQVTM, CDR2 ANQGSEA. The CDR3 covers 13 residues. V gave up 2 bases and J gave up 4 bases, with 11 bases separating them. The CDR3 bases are TGCAGCGTTGAACCGGGAGTGGGCTATGGCTACACCTTC. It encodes CSVEPGVGYGYTF.

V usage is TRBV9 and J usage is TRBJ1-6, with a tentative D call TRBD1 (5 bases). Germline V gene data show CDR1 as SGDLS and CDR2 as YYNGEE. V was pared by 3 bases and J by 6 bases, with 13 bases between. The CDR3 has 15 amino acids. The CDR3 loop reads CASSASGTPNSPLHF. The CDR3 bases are TGTGCCAGCAGCGCTTCCGGGACCCCTAATTCACCCCTCCACTTT.

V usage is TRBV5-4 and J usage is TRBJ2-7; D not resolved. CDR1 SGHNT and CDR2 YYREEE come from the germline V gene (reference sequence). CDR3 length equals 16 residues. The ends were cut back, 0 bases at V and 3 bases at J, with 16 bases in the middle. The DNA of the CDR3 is TGTGCCAGCAGCTTGGCTTTCGATCGCAGAAACTACGAGCAGTACTTC. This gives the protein CASSLAFDRRNYEQYF.